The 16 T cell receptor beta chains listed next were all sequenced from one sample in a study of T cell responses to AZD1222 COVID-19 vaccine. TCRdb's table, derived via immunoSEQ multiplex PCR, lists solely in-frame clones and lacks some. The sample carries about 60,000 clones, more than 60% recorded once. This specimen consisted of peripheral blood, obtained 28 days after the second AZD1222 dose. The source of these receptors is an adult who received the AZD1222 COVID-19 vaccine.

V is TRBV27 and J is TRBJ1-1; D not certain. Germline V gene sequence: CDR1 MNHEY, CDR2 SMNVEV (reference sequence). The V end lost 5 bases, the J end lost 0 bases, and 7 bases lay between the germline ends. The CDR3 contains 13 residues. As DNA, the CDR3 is TGTGCCAGCAGTGCCATTATGAACACTGAAGCTTTCTTT. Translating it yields CASSAIMNTEAFF.

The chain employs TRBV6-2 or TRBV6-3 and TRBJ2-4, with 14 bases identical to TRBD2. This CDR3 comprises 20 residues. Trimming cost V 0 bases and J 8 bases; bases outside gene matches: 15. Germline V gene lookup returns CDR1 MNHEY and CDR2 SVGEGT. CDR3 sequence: CASSYSKRLAGGPKGHIQYF. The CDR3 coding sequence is TGTGCCAGCAGTTACTCGAAGAGACTAGCGGGGGGGCCGAAGGGTCACATTCAGTACTTC.

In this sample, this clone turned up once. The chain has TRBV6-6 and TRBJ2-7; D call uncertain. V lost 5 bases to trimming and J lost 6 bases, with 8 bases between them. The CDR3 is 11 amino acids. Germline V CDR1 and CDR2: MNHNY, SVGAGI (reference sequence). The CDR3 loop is CASSPLSEQYF. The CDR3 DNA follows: TGTGCCAGCAGTCCTCTGTCCGAGCAGTACTTC.

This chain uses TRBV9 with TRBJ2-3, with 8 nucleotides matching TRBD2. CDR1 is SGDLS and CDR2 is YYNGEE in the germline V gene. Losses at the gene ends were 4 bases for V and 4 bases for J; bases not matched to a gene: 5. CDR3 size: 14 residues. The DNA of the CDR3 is TGTGCCAGCAGCTTCGGGGGGGGCCCAGATACGCAGTATTTT. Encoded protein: CASSFGGGPDTQYF.

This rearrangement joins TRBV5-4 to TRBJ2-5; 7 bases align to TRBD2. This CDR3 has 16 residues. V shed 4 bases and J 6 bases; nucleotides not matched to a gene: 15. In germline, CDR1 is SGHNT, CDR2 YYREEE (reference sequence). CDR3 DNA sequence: TGTGCCAGCAGCGCGGGAGAGGGAAGGACAAAGAAGACCCAGTACTTC. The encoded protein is CASSAGEGRTKKTQYF.

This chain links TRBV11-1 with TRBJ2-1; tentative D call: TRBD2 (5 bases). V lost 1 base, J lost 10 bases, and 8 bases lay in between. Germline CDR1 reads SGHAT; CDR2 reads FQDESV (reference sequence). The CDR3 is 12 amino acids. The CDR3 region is CASSLGSGEQFF. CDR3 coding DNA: TGTGCCAGCAGCTTAGGATCGGGAGAGCAGTTCTTC. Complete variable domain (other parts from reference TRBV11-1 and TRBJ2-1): EAEVAQSPRYKITEKSQAVAFWCDPISGHATLYWYRQILGQGPELLVQFQDESVVDDSQLPKDRFSAERLKGVDSTLKIQPAELGDSAMYLCASSLGSGEQFFGPGTRLTVL.

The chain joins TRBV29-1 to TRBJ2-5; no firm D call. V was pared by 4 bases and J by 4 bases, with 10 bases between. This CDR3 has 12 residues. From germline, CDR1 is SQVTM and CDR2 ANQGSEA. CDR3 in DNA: TGCAGCGTTGCATGGCGCAGAGAGACCCAGTACTTC. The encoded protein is CSVAWRRETQYF.

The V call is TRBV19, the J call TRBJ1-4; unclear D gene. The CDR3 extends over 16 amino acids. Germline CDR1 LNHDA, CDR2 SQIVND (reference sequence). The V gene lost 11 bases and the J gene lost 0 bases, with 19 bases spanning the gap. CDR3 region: CAASTPQAATNEKLFF. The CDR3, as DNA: TGTGCCGCCAGTACCCCGCAGGCTGCAACTAATGAAAAACTGTTTTTT.

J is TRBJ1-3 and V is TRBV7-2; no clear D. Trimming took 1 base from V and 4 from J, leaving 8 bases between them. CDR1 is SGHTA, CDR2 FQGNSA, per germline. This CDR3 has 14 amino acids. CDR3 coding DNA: TGTGCCAGCAGCTTAGAAAGGACCGGAAACACCATATATTTT. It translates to CASSLERTGNTIYF.

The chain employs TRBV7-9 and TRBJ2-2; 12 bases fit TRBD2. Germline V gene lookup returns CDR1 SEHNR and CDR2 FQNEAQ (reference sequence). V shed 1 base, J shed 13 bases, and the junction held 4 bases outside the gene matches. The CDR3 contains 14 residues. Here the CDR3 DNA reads TGTGCCAGCAGCTTAGACCTAGCGGGGGGGACGCTGTTTTTT. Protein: CASSLDLAGGTLFF.

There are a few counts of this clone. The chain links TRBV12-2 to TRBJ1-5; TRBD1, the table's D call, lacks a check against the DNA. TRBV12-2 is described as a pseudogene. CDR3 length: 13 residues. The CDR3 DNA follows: TGTGCAAGTCGCCGATACAGGGGCCAGCCCCAGCATTTT. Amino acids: CASRRYRGQPQHF.

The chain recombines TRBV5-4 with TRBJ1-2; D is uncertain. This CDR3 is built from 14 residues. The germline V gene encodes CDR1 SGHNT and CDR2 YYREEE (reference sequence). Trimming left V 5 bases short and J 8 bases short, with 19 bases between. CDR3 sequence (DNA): TGTGCCAGCAGGCCTCCGGGCCCAAAGGGAGGCTACACCTTC. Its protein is CASRPPGPKGGYTF.

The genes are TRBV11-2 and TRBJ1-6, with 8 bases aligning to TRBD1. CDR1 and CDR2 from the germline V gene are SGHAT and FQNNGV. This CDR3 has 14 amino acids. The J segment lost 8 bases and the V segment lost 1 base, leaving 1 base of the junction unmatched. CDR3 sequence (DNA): TGTGCCAGCAGCTTAGTACAGGGGGATTCACCCCTCCACTTT. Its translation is CASSLVQGDSPLHF.

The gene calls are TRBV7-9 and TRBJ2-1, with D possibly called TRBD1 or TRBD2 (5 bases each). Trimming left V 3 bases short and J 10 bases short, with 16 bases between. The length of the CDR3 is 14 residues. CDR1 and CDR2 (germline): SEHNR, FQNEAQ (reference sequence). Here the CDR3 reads CASSLGYGAAEQFF. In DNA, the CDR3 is TGTGCCAGCAGCTTGGGGTACGGGGCGGCGGAGCAGTTCTTC.

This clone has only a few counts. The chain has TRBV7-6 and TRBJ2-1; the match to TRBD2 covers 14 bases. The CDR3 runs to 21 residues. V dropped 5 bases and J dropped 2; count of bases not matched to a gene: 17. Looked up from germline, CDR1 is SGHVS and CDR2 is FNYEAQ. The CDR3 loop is CASSLENPGLAGVRAYNEQFF. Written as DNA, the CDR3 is TGTGCCAGCAGCCTTGAGAACCCGGGACTAGCGGGGGTAAGGGCCTACAATGAGCAGTTCTTC.

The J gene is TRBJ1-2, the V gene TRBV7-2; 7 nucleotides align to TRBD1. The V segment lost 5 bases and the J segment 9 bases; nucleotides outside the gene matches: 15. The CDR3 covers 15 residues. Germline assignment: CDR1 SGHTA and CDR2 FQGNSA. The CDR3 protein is CASSTRTGKGSSYTF. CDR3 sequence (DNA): TGTGCCAGCAGCACGCGGACAGGCAAGGGGAGTAGCTACACCTTC.